The rows below give T cell receptor beta chains drawn from one sample of a study of regulatory T cells in long-lasting Graves disease. TCRdb analysed the multiplex PCR reads with MiXCR anew, one entry per CDR3 protein. The profile covers around 330,000 distinct CDR3 sequences, with 15% to 20% appearing a single time and around 37% taken by the ten largest. The input for sequencing was peripheral blood mononuclear cells (PBMCs), taken at new diagnosis, from a patient treated with antithyroid drugs. The receptors shown here come from a female donor with Graves disease. Each CDR3 is given with its conserved first and last residue. D genes are given only for firm matches. Clone size appears in some rows only: once, few, many, or a class for an expanded clone.

v_gene	d_gene	abundance	j_gene	CDR3nt	CDR3aa
TRBV6-2/TRBV6-3	NA	NA	TRBJ1-5	TGTGCCAGCAGCTGGGGTCATGGTCAGCCCCAGCATTTT	CASSWGHGQPQHF
TRBV6-1	TRBD1	NA	TRBJ2-7	TGTGCCAGCAGTGAATTGGACAGGGGAGGCGAGCAGTACTTC	CASSELDRGGEQYF
TRBV7-7	NA	many	TRBJ2-3	TGTGCTAGCAGCTTAGCGGATTTAGATACGCAGTATTTT	CASSLADLDTQYF
TRBV5-1	NA	few	TRBJ1-2	TGCGCCAGCAGCCCTCCTAACTACTATGGCTACACCTTC	CASSPPNYYGYTF
TRBV27	TRBD2	NA	TRBJ2-1	TGTGCCAGCAGTTTAGCTAGCGGGACCCAGCAGTTCTTC	CASSLASGTQQFF
TRBV12-3/TRBV12-4	NA	many	TRBJ2-3	TGTGCCAGCAGGGAGCTCACAGATACGCAGTATTTT	CASRELTDTQYF
TRBV7-9	NA	many	TRBJ1-1	TGTGCCAGCAGCTTGAGGGAGTTGGACACTGAAGCTTTCTTT	CASSLRELDTEAFF
TRBV3-1	TRBD2	many	TRBJ2-1	TGTGCCAGCAGCCAAGATTGGTGGATCGGGACTAGCGGTTCCTACAATGAGCAGTTCTTC	CASSQDWWIGTSGSYNEQFF
TRBV12-3/TRBV12-4	TRBD1	many	TRBJ2-2	TGTGCCAGCAGACGGGACAGGGCGACCGGGGAGCTGTTTTTT	CASRRDRATGELFF
TRBV10-3	NA	many	TRBJ1-1	TGTGCCATCAGTGATCCCGGGTACACTGAAGCTTTCTTT	CAISDPGYTEAFF
TRBV5-4	NA	many	TRBJ2-4	TGTGCCAGCAGCTCAACCGGGACACCGGGACTAGCCAAAAACATTCAGTACTTC	CASSSTGTPGLAKNIQYF
TRBV12-5	TRBD2	many	TRBJ2-3	TGTGCTAGTGGTCCCACTATAGCGGGAGGGCCAGTTACGCAGTATTTT	CASGPTIAGGPVTQYF
TRBV27	NA	many	TRBJ2-7	TGTGCCAGCAGTTCCCTTGCGGGGCAACCAACCTACGAGCAGTACTTC	CASSSLAGQPTYEQYF
TRBV2	NA	NA	TRBJ1-1	TGTGCCAGCAGTTCGCGGACCAAAAACACTGAAGCTTTCTTT	CASSSRTKNTEAFF
TRBV24-1	NA	many	TRBJ1-2	TGTGCCACCAGTGCTTGGACAACCGGCTACACCTTC	CATSAWTTGYTF
TRBV19	TRBD1	NA	TRBJ2-6	TGTGCCAGTAGCCCCTCCTCGACAGGGAACAACGTCCTGACTTTC	CASSPSSTGNNVLTF
TRBV29-1	NA	many	TRBJ2-7	TGCAGCGTTGAAGGTAGGGACTCCAGGTCTTACGAGCAGTACTTC	CSVEGRDSRSYEQYF
TRBV30	NA	many	TRBJ2-7	TGTGCCTGGAGGGGCCCCCAGCGGATGGCCTACGAGCAGTACTTC	CAWRGPQRMAYEQYF
TRBV7-7	TRBD1	few	TRBJ2-2	TGTGCTACCGGGACAGAGAGAACCGGGGAGCTGTTTTTT	CATGTERTGELFF
TRBV11-2	TRBD2	NA	TRBJ2-3	TGTGCCAGCAGCTTAGATATTAGCGGGAGATATGATACGCAGTATTTT	CASSLDISGRYDTQYF
TRBV28	NA	many	TRBJ1-3	TGTGCCAGCAGTTTAGGCGTTAAACTAGGACAAGCTGGAAACACCATATATTTT	CASSLGVKLGQAGNTIYF
TRBV7-9	TRBD1	many	TRBJ1-2	TGTGCCAGCAGCTCCCGGGACAGGCAGGGTATGCATGGCTACACCTTC	CASSSRDRQGMHGYTF
TRBV28	TRBD2	many	TRBJ2-3	TGTGCCAGCAGCTCTCCTCCGGGACTAGCTGGAGATACGCAGTATTTT	CASSSPPGLAGDTQYF
TRBV12-3/TRBV12-4	TRBD1	many	TRBJ2-1	TGTGCCAGCAGAACCGGGACAGGGGGTTTCTATGAGCAGTTCTTC	CASRTGTGGFYEQFF
TRBV18	NA	many	TRBJ2-3	TGTGCCAGCTTTAGACAGGCGCCGGGGGATACGCAGTATTTT	CASFRQAPGDTQYF
TRBV20-1	TRBD2	NA	TRBJ2-3	TGCAGTGCTAGACCTCTAGCGGGGAAGGCAGATACGCAGTATTTT	CSARPLAGKADTQYF
TRBV12-3/TRBV12-4	NA	many	TRBJ2-1	TGTGCCAGCAGTGCCCAGGGGGGATCCAATGAGCAGTTCTTC	CASSAQGGSNEQFF